These 20 T cell receptor beta chains originate from one sample sequenced in a study of T-cell reconstitution after alpha-beta-depleted transplantation in children (dated by TCRdb to about 2016). Preparation of the library involved PCR. Data came from an Illumina HiSeq 2500. TCR library preparation used molecular barcoding, with unique molecular identifiers applied to normalize quantification of the TCRbeta repertoire. TCRdb trimmed the raw reads at Q25, called clones with MiXCR and kept productive beta chains. Rows with one shared CDR3 protein collapse into an entry with the most common genes and DNA. This sample is represented by 300,000 to 400,000 distinct CDR3 sequences; around 20% of them were singletons. Together, the top ten hold 9.5% to 13% of the sample. The sample's treatment or condition, from its label and the paper: allogeneic hematopoietic cell transplantation with graft depleted of TCRalphabeta T cells and CD19 B cells.

This sample comprised PBMCs, mostly from graft donor cells, obtained 180 days after TCRalphabeta/CD19-depleted stem cell transplant. These receptors all stem from a male patient between 10 and 17 years old who had a stem cell transplant for acute lymphoblastic leukemia, so the T cells may come from the graft donor.

This clonotype was counted between two and nine times. This chain joins TRBV4-1 and TRBJ2-7; D may be TRBD2 (5 bases). Between the trimmed V and J ends, which lost 0 bases and 0 bases, there was a span of 15 bases. The CDR3 contains 17 residues. The germline gives CDR1 MGHRA, CDR2 YSYEKL. The CDR3 sequence is CASSQDLAGPSSYEQYF. CDR3 nucleotides: TGCGCCAGCAGCCAAGATCTAGCTGGGCCTAGCTCCTACGAGCAGTACTTC.

This clonotype was counted between two and nine times. This rearrangement joins TRBV20-1 to TRBJ2-3; 13 nucleotides match TRBD2. The CDR3 totals 17 residues. In germline, CDR1 is DFQATT, CDR2 SNEGSKA (reference sequence). With V trimmed by 0 bases and J by 6 bases, 9 bases remained unmatched. The CDR3 spells CSAREEGLAGPGDTQYF. CDR3 sequence (DNA): TGCAGTGCTAGAGAGGAGGGACTAGCGGGGCCCGGGGATACGCAGTATTTT.

CDR3 sequence: CASSLGGSGGEFYEQYF. The CDR3, as DNA: TGTGCCAGCAGCTTAGGAGGCAGCGGTGGGGAATTCTACGAGCAGTACTTC. The chain is built from TRBV11-2 and TRBJ2-7; a possible D gene is TRBD2 (5 bases). The V end was cut by 1 base, the J end by 3 bases, with 19 bases between. This CDR3 has 17 amino acids. Germline loops: CDR1 SGHAT, CDR2 FQNNGV.

This clonotype came up a few times. The genes are TRBV9 and TRBJ1-1, with 7 positions matching TRBD1. There are 12 residues in the CDR3. V trimming: 4 bases; J trimming: 8 bases; junction bases outside the gene matches: 5. The germline gives CDR1 SGDLS, CDR2 YYNGEE. The CDR3 is CASSPQGYEAFF. The CDR3 DNA follows: TGTGCCAGCAGCCCACAGGGGTACGAAGCTTTCTTT.

This rearrangement joins TRBV11-3 to TRBJ1-1; 9 bases align to TRBD1. Germline CDR1 and CDR2: SGHNT and YENEEA. V was pared by 6 bases and J by 5 bases, with 7 bases of the junction left unmatched. The CDR3 has 14 residues. The CDR3 spells CASSPGTGWTEAFF. In DNA, the CDR3 is TGTGCCAGCAGTCCCGGGACAGGGTGGACTGAAGCTTTCTTT. The entire variable domain, with the rest obtained from reference TRBV11-3 and TRBJ1-1, is as follows: EAGVVQSPRYKIIEKKQPVAFWCNPISGHNTLYWYLQNLGQGPELLIRYENEEAVDDSQLPKDRFSAERLKGVDSTLKIQPAELGDSAVYLCASSPGTGWTEAFFGQGTRLTVV.

This clonotype occurred a few times. The chain combines TRBV12-3 or TRBV12-4 with TRBJ2-7; D might be TRBD2 (5 bases). The CDR3 is made up of 15 amino acids. V lost 6 bases, J lost 1 base, and 16 bases lay in between. The CDR3 here is CASSWTRVGSYEQYF. As DNA, the CDR3 is TGTGCCAGCAGCTGGACGAGGGTCGGTTCCTACGAGCAGTACTTC.

The CDR3 reads CASSVAPGVGYGYTF. CDR3 in DNA: TGTGCCAGCAGCGTAGCCCCAGGAGTGGGCTATGGCTACACCTTC. V gene TRBV9 combines with J gene TRBJ1-2; D is uncertain. Germline V gives CDR1 SGDLS, CDR2 YYNGEE. Trimming shortened V by 0 bases and J by 4 bases, and 13 bases separated the two germline ends. This CDR3 contains 15 residues.

The chain has TRBV5-1 and TRBJ1-2; unclear D gene. V lost 0 bases, J lost 4 bases, and 10 bases lay in between. CDR3 length equals 14 residues. CDR1 SGHRS and CDR2 YFSETQ come from the germline V gene. CDR3 sequence: CASSLARYGYGYTF. In nucleotides, the CDR3 is TGCGCCAGCAGCTTGGCCAGGTATGGCTATGGCTACACCTTC. Using reference TRBV5-1 and TRBJ1-2 for the parts outside the CDR3, the full variable domain is KAGVTQTPRYLIKTRGQQVTLSCSPISGHRSVSWYQQTPGQGLQFLFEYFSETQRNKGNFPGRFSGRQFSNSRSEMNVSTLELGDSALYLCASSLARYGYGYTFGSGTRLTVV.

The chain links TRBV29-1 to TRBJ2-2, with a tentative D call TRBD2 (5 bases). The CDR3 is 12 residues long. From germline, CDR1 is SQVTM and CDR2 ANQGSEA. V gave up 7 bases and J gave up 7 bases, with 13 bases separating them. The CDR3 bases are TGCAGCGCCGCGAGGGTCGGCGGGGAGCTGTTTTTT. The encoded protein is CSAARVGGELFF.

V and J are TRBV10-1 and TRBJ2-7; 8 bases are a match to TRBD2. This CDR3 region has 13 residues. The J segment lost 4 bases and the V segment lost 2 bases, leaving 1 base of the junction unmatched. Germline CDR1 reads WNHNN; CDR2 reads SYGVQD (reference sequence). The CDR3 DNA sequence: TGCGCCAGCAGTGAGGTAGCGGGATACGAGCAGTACTTC. Translating it yields CASSEVAGYEQYF.

The chain carries TRBV12-3 or TRBV12-4 and TRBJ2-1, with 11 bases that match TRBD2. This CDR3 region has 17 residues. V shed 5 bases and J 5 bases; nucleotides not matched to a gene: 11. DNA of the CDR3: TGTGCCAGCAGTCTCTGGTACGGGACTAGCGGTAACAATGAGCAGTTCTTC. Protein: CASSLWYGTSGNNEQFF.

This chain joins TRBV28 and TRBJ2-2; 14 bases map to TRBD2. Germline V lookup: CDR1 MDHEN, CDR2 SYDVKM. The CDR3 sequence is 18 residues long. V trimming: 5 bases; J trimming: 4 bases; junction bases outside the gene matches: 9. CDR3 region: CASSLDRLAGGPTGELFF. The CDR3 coding sequence is TGTGCCAGCAGTCTCGATCGACTAGCGGGAGGGCCCACCGGGGAGCTGTTTTTT. Full variable domain (outside the CDR3, taken from reference TRBV28 and TRBJ2-2): DVKVTQSSRYLVKRTGEKVFLECVQDMDHENMFWYRQDPGLGLRLIYFSYDVKMKEKGDIPEGYSVSREKKERFSLILESASTNQTSMYLCASSLDRLAGGPTGELFFGEGSRLTVL.

The chain combines TRBV18 with TRBJ1-6; the D gene is possibly TRBD1 (6 bases). The CDR3 is made up of 14 amino acids. The V end lost 6 bases, the J end lost 7 bases, and 13 bases lay between the germline ends. Germline CDR1 KGHSH, CDR2 LQKENI. CDR3 protein: CASSTQGSNSPLHF. CDR3 bases: TGTGCCAGCTCTACCCAGGGGTCCAATTCACCCCTCCACTTT.

This clonotype was observed a few times. The chain has TRBV20-1 and TRBJ2-3; 10 bases align to TRBD2. This CDR3 contains 20 residues. Germline V gene data show CDR1 as DFQATT and CDR2 as SNEGSKA (reference sequence). Trimming at V came to 0 bases and at J to 4 bases, leaving 19 bases not matched to a gene. CDR3 amino acids: CSARDLGGLAGAGHPDTQYF. DNA for the CDR3: TGCAGTGCTAGAGATCTAGGAGGTCTAGCGGGGGCGGGCCACCCAGATACGCAGTATTTT.

This clonotype came up a few times. CDR3 protein: CSARGGGYGTDTQYF. Here the CDR3 DNA reads TGCAGTGCTAGAGGCGGGGGATATGGCACAGATACGCAGTATTTT. The chain uses TRBV20-1 and TRBJ2-3; 7 nucleotides match TRBD2. Trimming removed 1 base from V and 1 base from J; junction bases left unmatched: 5. This CDR3 has 15 residues. The germline V gene has CDR1 DFQATT and CDR2 SNEGSKA (reference sequence).

This clonotype was observed a handful of times. This chain uses TRBV27 with TRBJ2-3; TRBD1 agrees at 7 bases. CDR3 length: 15 residues. Germline V lookup: CDR1 MNHEY, CDR2 SMNVEV (reference sequence). The V gene end was trimmed by 5 bases and the J gene end by 0 bases; junction bases not matched to a gene: 5. This chain's CDR3 is CASSLGQLSTDTQYF. Written as DNA, the CDR3 is TGTGCCAGCAGTCTGGGACAGCTCAGCACAGATACGCAGTATTTT.

The rearrangement uses TRBV7-6 and TRBJ1-1, with D perhaps matching TRBD1 (6 bases). V was cut by 5 bases and J by 6 bases, with 13 bases left in between. This CDR3 comprises 13 residues. Germline CDR1 is SGHVS and CDR2 is FNYEAQ. CDR3 sequence (DNA): TGTGCCAGCAGCGCAGACAGGCTGGCTGAAGCTTTCTTT. Its translation is CASSADRLAEAFF.

Only a few counts were recorded for this clonotype. The chain has TRBV5-1 and TRBJ2-7; TRBD2 matches at 12 bases. CDR1 and CDR2 (germline): SGHRS, YFSETQ. V was clipped by 4 bases and J by 2 bases; unmatched bases: 7. The CDR3 covers 16 residues. Written as DNA, the CDR3 is TGCGCCAGCAGCCCCTGGCCTAGCGGGAGGGCCTACGAGCAGTACTTC. Translating gives CASSPWPSGRAYEQYF. Based on the CDR3 plus reference TRBV5-1 and TRBJ2-7, the full variable domain is KAGVTQTPRYLIKTRGQQVTLSCSPISGHRSVSWYQQTPGQGLQFLFEYFSETQRNKGNFPGRFSGRQFSNSRSEMNVSTLELGDSALYLCASSPWPSGRAYEQYFGPGTRLTVT.

This clonotype has more than one count but fewer than ten. This chain connects TRBV4-1 to TRBJ1-2, with 9 bases lining up with TRBD1. Germline V gene data show CDR1 as MGHRA and CDR2 as YSYEKL. V shed 3 bases, J shed 2 bases, and the junction held 13 bases outside the gene matches. There are 18 residues in the CDR3. CDR3 nucleotides: TGCGCCAGCAGCCAGTTACAGGGGGCGCGCCGTATCAACTATGGCTACACCTTC. This sequence encodes CASSQLQGARRINYGYTF.

J is TRBJ2-7 and V is TRBV7-6, with 12 bases matching TRBD2. Germline V gene sequence: CDR1 SGHVS, CDR2 FNYEAQ. There are 18 residues in the CDR3. The junction had 13 bases not matched to a gene; V was cut back by 1 base and J by 6 bases. CDR3 sequence: CASSLGGIGLAGRREQYF. The CDR3 nucleotides are TGTGCCAGCAGCTTAGGAGGGATAGGACTAGCGGGGAGGCGCGAGCAGTACTTC. Full variable domain (outside the CDR3, taken from reference TRBV7-6 and TRBJ2-7): GAGVSQSPRYKVTKRGQDVALRCDPISGHVSLYWYRQALGQGPEFLTYFNYEAQQDKSGLPNDRFSAERPEGSISTLTIQRTEQRDSAMYRCASSLGGIGLAGRREQYFGPGTRLTVT.